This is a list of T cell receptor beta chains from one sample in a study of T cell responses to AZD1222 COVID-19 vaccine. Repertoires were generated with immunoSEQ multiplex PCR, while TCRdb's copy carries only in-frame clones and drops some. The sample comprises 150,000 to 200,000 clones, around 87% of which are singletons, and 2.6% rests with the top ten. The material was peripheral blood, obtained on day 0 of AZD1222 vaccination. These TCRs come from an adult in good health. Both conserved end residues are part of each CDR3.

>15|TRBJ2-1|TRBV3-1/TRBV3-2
CASSQEASAGNEQFF
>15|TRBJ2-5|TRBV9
CASSVGQRSPETQYF
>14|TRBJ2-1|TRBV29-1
CSVALGTTYNEQFF
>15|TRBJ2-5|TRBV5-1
CASSTGTAGGETQYF
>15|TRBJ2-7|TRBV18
CASSPPGTGDYEQYF
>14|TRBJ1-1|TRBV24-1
CATSDSGRNTEAFF
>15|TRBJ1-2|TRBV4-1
CASSQGQGLGYGYTF
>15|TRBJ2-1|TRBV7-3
CASSYIGAAYNEQFF
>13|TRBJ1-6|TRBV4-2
CASSQGEASPLHF
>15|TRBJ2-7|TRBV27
CASSTLPGTQYEQYF
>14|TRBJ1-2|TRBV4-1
CASSPPGQRKGYTF
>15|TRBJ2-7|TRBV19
CASSMGQGSAYEQYF
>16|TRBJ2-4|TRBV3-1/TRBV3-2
CASRHSGLAGKNIQYF
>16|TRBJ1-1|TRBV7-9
CASSLMEASWNTEAFF
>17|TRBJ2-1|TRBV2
CASTRLAGVVSYNEQFF
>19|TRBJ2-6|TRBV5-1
CASSAEGVLEYSGANVLTF
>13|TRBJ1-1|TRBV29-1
CSVVRVRETEAFF
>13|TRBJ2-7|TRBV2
CASSDHSSYEQYF
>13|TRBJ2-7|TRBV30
CAWSWDNGYEQYF
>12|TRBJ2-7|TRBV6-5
CATTDGFYEQYF
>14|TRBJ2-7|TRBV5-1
CASSPDQPYYEQYF
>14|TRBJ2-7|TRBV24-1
CATSRTSRPYEQYF
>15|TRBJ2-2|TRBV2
CASSHPLGFTGELFF
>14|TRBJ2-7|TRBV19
CASSFQATTDEQYF
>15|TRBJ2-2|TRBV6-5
CASSYRGRFAGELFF
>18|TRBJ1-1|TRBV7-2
CASSLAFTGGSVSTGAFF
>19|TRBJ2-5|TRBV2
CASQWVGDSTVSRSVAQYF
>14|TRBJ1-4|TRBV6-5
CASRVTGRAEKLFF
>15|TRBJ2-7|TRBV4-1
CASSQDLTSGYEQYF
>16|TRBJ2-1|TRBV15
CATSSPLAGRNNEQFF
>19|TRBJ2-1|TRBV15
CATSRALGLAGVGYNEQFF
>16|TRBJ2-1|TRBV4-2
CASSQDLQGSYNEQFF
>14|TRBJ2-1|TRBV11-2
CASSFLAGYNEQFF
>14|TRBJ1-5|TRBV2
CASSDSGRNQPQHF
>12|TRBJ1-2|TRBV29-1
CSAGTANYGYTF
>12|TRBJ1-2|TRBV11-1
CASSPTTSGYTF
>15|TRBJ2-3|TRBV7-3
CASSSSGTLADTQYF
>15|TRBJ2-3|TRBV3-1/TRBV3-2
CASSQETPTTDTQYF
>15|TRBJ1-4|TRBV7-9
CASSLAGGRQEKLFF
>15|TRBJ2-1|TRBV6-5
CASSTRGRAGFEQFF
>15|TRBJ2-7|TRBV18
CASSRFTGGVYEQYF
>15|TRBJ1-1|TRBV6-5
CASSYAPEGGTEAFF
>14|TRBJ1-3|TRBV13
CASSFQGGKNTIYF
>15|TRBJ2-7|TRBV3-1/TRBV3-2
CASRHGLAGSYEQYF
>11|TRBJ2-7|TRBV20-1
CSASGPAEQYF
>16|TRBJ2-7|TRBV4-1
CASSQEGGGFSYEQYF
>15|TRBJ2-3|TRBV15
CATSAGQGTTDTQYF
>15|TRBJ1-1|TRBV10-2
CASSVPGQGRTEAFF
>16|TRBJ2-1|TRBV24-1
CATSSGGAGENNEQFF
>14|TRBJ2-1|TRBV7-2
CASSPQGGIDEQFF
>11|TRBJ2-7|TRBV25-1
CASSGGDEQYF
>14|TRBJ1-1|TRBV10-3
CAISEFGLDTEAFF
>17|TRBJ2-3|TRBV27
CASSLITSGRAGDTQYF
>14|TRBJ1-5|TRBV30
CAWSVARGNQPQHF
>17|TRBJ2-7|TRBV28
CASSTRIQGVRSYEQYF
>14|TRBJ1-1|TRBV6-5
CASTPRALNTEAFF
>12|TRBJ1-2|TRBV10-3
CAISESTDGYTF